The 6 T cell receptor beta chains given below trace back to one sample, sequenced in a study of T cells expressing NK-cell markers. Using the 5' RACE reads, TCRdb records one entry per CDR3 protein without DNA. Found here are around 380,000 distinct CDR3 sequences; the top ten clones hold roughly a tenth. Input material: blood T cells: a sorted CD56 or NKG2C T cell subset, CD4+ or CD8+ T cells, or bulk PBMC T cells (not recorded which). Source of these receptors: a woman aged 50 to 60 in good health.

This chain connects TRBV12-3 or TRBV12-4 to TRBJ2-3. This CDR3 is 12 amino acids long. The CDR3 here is CASTESADTQYF.

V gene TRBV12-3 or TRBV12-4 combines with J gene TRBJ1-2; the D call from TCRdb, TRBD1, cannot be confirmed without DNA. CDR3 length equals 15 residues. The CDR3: CASSLDRGGGYGYTF.

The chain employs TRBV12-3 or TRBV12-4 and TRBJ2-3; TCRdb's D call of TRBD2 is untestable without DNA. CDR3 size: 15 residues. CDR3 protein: CASSFLLAGTDTQYF.

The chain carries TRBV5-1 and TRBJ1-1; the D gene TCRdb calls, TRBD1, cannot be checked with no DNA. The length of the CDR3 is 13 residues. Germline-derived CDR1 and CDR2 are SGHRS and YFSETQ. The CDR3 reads CASSATTGPEAFF. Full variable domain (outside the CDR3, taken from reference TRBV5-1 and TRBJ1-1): KAGVTQTPRYLIKTRGQQVTLSCSPISGHRSVSWYQQTPGQGLQFLFEYFSETQRNKGNFPGRFSGRQFSNSRSEMNVSTLELGDSALYLCASSATTGPEAFFGQGTRLTVV.

CDR3 protein: CASSVVASGSPYNEQFF. V and J are TRBV9 and TRBJ2-1; TCRdb returns TRBD2, unconfirmable since there is no DNA. Germline CDR1 and CDR2: SGDLS and YYNGEE. The CDR3 sequence is 17 residues long.

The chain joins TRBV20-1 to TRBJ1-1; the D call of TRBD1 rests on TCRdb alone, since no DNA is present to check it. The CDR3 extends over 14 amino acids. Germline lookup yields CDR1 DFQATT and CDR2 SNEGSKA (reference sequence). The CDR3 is CSALVRGVGTEAFF.